The T cell receptor (beta chain) under discussion was sequenced for a study of cytomegalovirus exposure and HLA in healthy donors. Study-wide findings and caveats: Highest at DRB1 and lowest at HLA-C, TCR association rates differed among HLA loci in a later analysis. Solely CMV serostatus was available to characterize immune exposure. A classifier reportedly called cytomegalovirus status with high sensitivity and specificity. Previous analysis showed most TCR beta V segments were productive about 87% or about 30% of the time.

The table lists this clone with a count of one. Its antigen is undetermined. The PCR was carried out with 60 Vbeta primers and 13 Jbeta primers. TCRdb's table, derived via immunoSEQ multiplex PCR, lists solely in-frame clones and lacks some. The sample holds under 150,000 clones; approximately 84% are singletons and the top ten take about 1.8%. This CDR3 has 14 residues. Germline V gene sequence: CDR1 MNHNY, CDR2 SVGAGI (reference sequence). V shed 5 bases, J shed 3 bases, and the junction held 3 bases outside the gene matches. The V call is TRBV6-6, the J call TRBJ1-4, with 7 bases aligning to TRBD1. The sample comprised PBMCs. This clonotype was sampled from a woman aged 40 to 50 in good health and CMV-seronegative. The CDR3 loop reads CASSTGQSNEKLFF. CDR3 DNA sequence: TGTGCCAGCAGTACGGGACAGTCTAATGAAAAACTGTTTTTT.